These T cell receptor beta chains were read from a single sample in a study of blood T cell repertoires in COVID-19. Only in-frame clones appear in the TCRdb table, and some are missing; sequencing was by immunoSEQ multiplex PCR. The table shows 75,000 or so clones, with roughly 84% occurring only once. The sample comprised peripheral blood. The receptors derive from a man aged 50 or older with acute or convalescent COVID-19. CDR3s include the opening cysteine and the closing phenylalanine or tryptophan.

TRBV4-1,TRBJ2-1,CASNQDPSGIRTDEQFF
TRBV10-3,TRBJ2-3,CAISDQKDTQYF
TRBV6-5,TRBJ1-4,CASTGTGNNEKLFF
TRBV11-3,TRBJ2-7,CASSPHDREVYEQYF
TRBV2,TRBJ2-7,CASRPPRDRAYEQYF
TRBV27,TRBJ2-2,CASSGLSGELFF
TRBV5-1,TRBJ1-2,CASSPGMGQIYGYTF
TRBV9,TRBJ2-2,CASTLVEYAGTGELFF
TRBV3-1/TRBV3-2,TRBJ2-1,CASSQNRNNEQFF
TRBV7-2,TRBJ1-3,CASSFGQGPGNTIYF
TRBV10-2,TRBJ1-1,CASSGQDNMNTEAFF
TRBV6-2/TRBV6-3,TRBJ1-2,CASSQATANYGYTF
TRBV19,TRBJ2-3,CASTKTSGVVDTQYF
TRBV7-9,TRBJ2-4,CASSDPLVRENIQYF
TRBV7-2,TRBJ2-3,CASSSTRLSYTDTQYF
TRBV18,TRBJ1-5,CASSPPAQGNQPQHF
TRBV7-9,TRBJ2-5,CASSPTTGGETQYF
TRBV6-5,TRBJ1-3,CATGGQHSGNTIYF
TRBV18,TRBJ1-5,CASGTQSNQPQHF
TRBV11-2,TRBJ1-4,CASSSPGWVDEKLFF
TRBV7-2,TRBJ2-7,CASSLVVQGNEQYF
TRBV11-2,TRBJ1-1,CASSYRGLMNTEAFF
TRBV19,TRBJ2-1,CASSILQGRSNEQFF
TRBV12-3/TRBV12-4,TRBJ2-1,CASSLDREYEQFF
TRBV20-1,TRBJ2-7,CSASVIGGEWYEQYF
TRBV18,TRBJ2-5,CASSPRNGIQETQYF
TRBV10-3,TRBJ2-6,CAIKGQGANVLTF
TRBV18,TRBJ1-1,CASSRTPGDTEAFF
TRBV7-2,TRBJ2-7,CASSLAGLVGEQYF
TRBV12-3/TRBV12-4,TRBJ2-2,CASSLRGGGELFF
TRBV18,TRBJ2-7,CASSPPTGISQEYF
TRBV5-4,TRBJ1-2,CASSPRQGNYGYTF
TRBV27,TRBJ1-1,CASSLGRNTEAFF
TRBV7-2,TRBJ2-7,CASSFSQATTEQYF
TRBV3-1/TRBV3-2,TRBJ2-2,CASSQVGLAGTGELFF
TRBV7-2,TRBJ1-5,CASSPSRDQPQHF
TRBV9,TRBJ2-3,CASSVGRNTDTQYF
TRBV28,TRBJ1-2,CASSTAAYGYTF
TRBV25-1,TRBJ2-2,CASSSLAGLGTGELFF
TRBV7-2,TRBJ1-2,CASSAPGQGAKNYGYTF
TRBV12-3/TRBV12-4,TRBJ2-1,CASTSTRDGEQFF